Listed below are T cell receptor beta chains from one sample, sequenced in a study of CD8+ T cells in alopecia areata. The data were produced by immunoSEQ multiplex PCR, yet TCRdb's version contains in-frame clones alone and is incomplete. This sample has roughly 190,000 clones, with 50% to 60% found just once. The sequencing used CD4+ T cells sorted from blood, collected at week 4, from a patient treated with tofacitinib. The receptor source for this set is a human donor with alopecia areata. Both conserved end residues are part of each CDR3. A D gene is named only where the DNA matches it firmly. Clone size appears in some rows only: once, few, many, or a class for an expanded clone.

d_gene: -; v_gene: TRBV29-1; len: 13; j_gene: TRBJ1-1; abundance: -; CDR3aa: CSVVGPMNTEAFF; CDR3nt: TGCAGCGTTGTAGGACCCATGAACACTGAAGCTTTCTTT
d_gene: TRBD1; v_gene: TRBV2; len: 15; j_gene: TRBJ2-1; abundance: -; CDR3aa: CASSDGTGGFNEQFF; CDR3nt: TGTGCCAGCAGTGACGGGACAGGGGGTTTCAATGAGCAGTTCTTC
d_gene: -; v_gene: TRBV29-1; len: 15; j_gene: TRBJ2-3; abundance: -; CDR3aa: CSVEIGRGPTDTQYF; CDR3nt: TGCAGCGTTGAAATTGGGCGGGGGCCCACAGATACGCAGTATTTT
d_gene: -; v_gene: TRBV5-1; len: 14; j_gene: TRBJ1-1; abundance: -; CDR3aa: CASSLGHTNTEAFF; CDR3nt: TGCGCCAGCAGCTTGGGGCACACGAACACTGAAGCTTTCTTT
d_gene: -; v_gene: TRBV7-9; len: 14; j_gene: TRBJ2-1; abundance: few; CDR3aa: CASSLVVSYNEQFF; CDR3nt: TGTGCCAGCAGCTTAGTGGTCAGCTACAATGAGCAGTTCTTC
d_gene: -; v_gene: TRBV5-1; len: 11; j_gene: TRBJ2-1; abundance: -; CDR3aa: CASSSYNEQFF; CDR3nt: TGCGCCAGCAGCTCTTACAATGAGCAGTTCTTC
d_gene: TRBD1; v_gene: TRBV29-1; len: 15; j_gene: TRBJ2-7; abundance: few; CDR3aa: CSVDFGGQGVNEQYF; CDR3nt: TGCAGCGTGGACTTTGGGGGACAGGGGGTCAACGAGCAGTACTTC
d_gene: TRBD1; v_gene: TRBV7-2; len: 14; j_gene: TRBJ1-2; abundance: once; CDR3aa: CASSTGQGFYGYTF; CDR3nt: TGTGCCAGCAGCACTGGACAGGGGTTCTATGGCTACACCTTC
d_gene: -; v_gene: TRBV11-2; len: 12; j_gene: TRBJ2-5; abundance: -; CDR3aa: CASKRIQETQYF; CDR3nt: TGTGCCAGCAAAAGGATCCAAGAGACCCAGTACTTC
d_gene: -; v_gene: TRBV30; len: 12; j_gene: TRBJ1-4; abundance: -; CDR3aa: CACGTTNEKLFF; CDR3nt: TGTGCCTGCGGAACAACTAATGAAAAACTGTTTTTT
d_gene: -; v_gene: TRBV6-5; len: 16; j_gene: TRBJ1-3; abundance: -; CDR3aa: CASSYSDSYSGNTIYF; CDR3nt: TGTGCCAGCAGTTACAGCGACAGTTACTCTGGAAACACCATATATTTT
d_gene: TRBD1; v_gene: TRBV28; len: 15; j_gene: TRBJ2-7; abundance: few; CDR3aa: CASGSRDRDPLEQYF; CDR3nt: TGTGCCAGCGGCTCCCGGGACAGGGATCCTCTCGAGCAGTACTTC
d_gene: TRBD2; v_gene: TRBV30; len: 14; j_gene: TRBJ2-7; abundance: -; CDR3aa: CAWSSGGVSYEQYF; CDR3nt: TGTGCCTGGAGTTCTGGGGGGGTAAGTTACGAGCAGTACTTC
d_gene: TRBD2; v_gene: TRBV6-5; len: 13; j_gene: TRBJ2-5; abundance: -; CDR3aa: CASSGGFQETQYF; CDR3nt: TGTGCCAGCAGCGGGGGGTTTCAAGAGACCCAGTACTTC
d_gene: -; v_gene: TRBV19; len: 17; j_gene: TRBJ2-3; abundance: few; CDR3aa: CASSIGGFPGRTDTQYF; CDR3nt: TGTGCCAGTAGTATTGGAGGCTTTCCGGGACGCACAGATACGCAGTATTTT
d_gene: -; v_gene: TRBV20-1; len: 11; j_gene: TRBJ2-1; abundance: -; CDR3aa: CSARDPPTQFF; CDR3nt: TGCAGTGCTAGAGATCCCCCGACCCAGTTCTTC
d_gene: -; v_gene: TRBV7-9; len: 18; j_gene: TRBJ1-5; abundance: -; CDR3aa: CASSLAPGGALDNQPQHF; CDR3nt: TGTGCCAGCAGCTTAGCCCCCGGGGGGGCGTTGGACAATCAGCCCCAGCATTTT
d_gene: TRBD2; v_gene: TRBV28; len: 15; j_gene: TRBJ2-1; abundance: -; CDR3aa: CASSPTGLARAEQFF; CDR3nt: TGTGCCAGCAGCCCAACCGGACTAGCGAGGGCTGAGCAGTTCTTC
d_gene: TRBD1; v_gene: TRBV27; len: 15; j_gene: TRBJ1-4; abundance: -; CDR3aa: CASRRQGARREKLFF; CDR3nt: TGTGCCAGCAGACGCCAGGGGGCGAGGCGAGAAAAACTGTTTTTT
d_gene: TRBD1; v_gene: TRBV5-4; len: 15; j_gene: TRBJ2-7; abundance: -; CDR3aa: CASSQAPGQAYEQYF; CDR3nt: TGTGCCAGCAGCCAAGCACCGGGACAGGCCTACGAGCAGTACTTC
d_gene: TRBD1; v_gene: TRBV7-6; len: 17; j_gene: TRBJ2-2; abundance: -; CDR3aa: CASSLGANRGRLGELFF; CDR3nt: TGTGCCAGCAGCTTAGGCGCGAACAGGGGGCGCCTCGGGGAGCTGTTTTTT
d_gene: -; v_gene: TRBV30; len: 14; j_gene: TRBJ1-3; abundance: -; CDR3aa: CAWSVRAAGNTIYF; CDR3nt: TGTGCCTGGAGTGTACGGGCAGCTGGAAACACCATATATTTT
d_gene: -; v_gene: TRBV7-2; len: 16; j_gene: TRBJ1-4; abundance: few; CDR3aa: CASSLSTSGGNEKLFF; CDR3nt: TGTGCCAGCAGCTTATCAACATCCGGGGGTAATGAAAAACTGTTTTTT
d_gene: TRBD1; v_gene: TRBV19; len: 13; j_gene: TRBJ1-2; abundance: few; CDR3aa: CASSRGQGGGYTF; CDR3nt: TGTGCCAGTAGTAGAGGACAGGGCGGTGGCTACACCTTC
d_gene: -; v_gene: TRBV29-1; len: 12; j_gene: TRBJ2-7; abundance: -; CDR3aa: CSVRSNSYEQYF; CDR3nt: TGCAGCGTACGCTCTAACTCCTACGAGCAGTACTTC
d_gene: -; v_gene: TRBV6-5; len: 15; j_gene: TRBJ2-3; abundance: -; CDR3aa: CASRRAGPPADTQYF; CDR3nt: TGTGCCAGCAGAAGGGCGGGGCCGCCCGCAGATACGCAGTATTTT
d_gene: TRBD1; v_gene: TRBV29-1; len: 15; j_gene: TRBJ2-3; abundance: -; CDR3aa: CSVQPQGLVRDTQYF; CDR3nt: TGCAGCGTTCAGCCACAGGGGCTGGTGAGGGATACGCAGTATTTT